Listed here are 15 T cell receptor beta chains from one sample, sequenced in a study of radiotherapy plus CTLA-4 blockade in lung cancer. The protocol was immunoSEQ multiplex PCR, while the TCRdb copy is restricted to in-frame clones and leaves out a portion. The data show over 60,000 clones, approximately 86% seen once. Sequencing used peripheral blood, obtained from a patient treated with radiotherapy plus ipilimumab. These receptors originate from a human donor with non-small cell lung cancer who had stable disease on radiotherapy plus ipilimumab.

The chain couples TRBV14 to TRBJ1-2; D is perhaps TRBD1 (5 bases). This CDR3 contains 13 residues. Per germline, CDR1 SGHDN and CDR2 FVKESK. V was cut by 0 bases and J by 4 bases, with 6 bases left in between. CDR3: CASSQDRAYGYTF. For the CDR3, the DNA is TGTGCCAGCAGCCAAGACAGGGCCTATGGCTACACCTTC.

The chain joins TRBV9 to TRBJ2-1, with 8 nucleotides matching TRBD1. Germline values: CDR1 SGDLS, CDR2 YYNGEE. V lost 0 bases and J lost 9; bases outside the gene matches: 23. There are 20 residues in the CDR3. This CDR3 reads CASSVEPGGRGRISRSEQFF. The CDR3 coding sequence is TGTGCCAGCAGCGTAGAGCCTGGGGGCAGGGGGCGAATTAGTCGGAGTGAGCAGTTCTTC.

In its sample, this clone was seen a few times. The chain carries TRBV7-2 and TRBJ2-7; 10 nucleotides align to TRBD1. Germline CDR1 SGHTA, CDR2 FQGNSA. The CDR3 consists of 14 residues. The junction had 5 bases not matched to a gene; V was cut back by 5 bases and J by 4 bases. CDR3 DNA: TGTGCCAGCAGCCCACGGACAGGGGGGTACGAGCAGTACTTC. Residues: CASSPRTGGYEQYF.

The gene calls are TRBV30 and TRBJ1-3, with D unresolved. Germline V CDR1 and CDR2: GTSNPN, SVGIG (reference sequence). This CDR3 has 13 residues. V shed 0 bases and J shed 1 base, with 4 bases lying between them. CDR3 DNA sequence: TGTGCCTGGAGTGTGGGTTCTGGAAACACCATATATTTT. Translation gives CAWSVGSGNTIYF.

This chain uses TRBV6-1 with TRBJ2-2; 8 nucleotides align to TRBD1. The CDR3 runs 17 residues. The V and J ends lost 2 bases and 0 bases, in that order; junction bases with no gene match: 5. CDR1 is MNHNS, CDR2 SASEGT, per germline. The CDR3 protein is CASSESGGAANTGELFF. The CDR3 bases are TGTGCCAGCAGTGAATCAGGGGGCGCAGCGAACACCGGGGAGCTGTTTTTT.

The V call is TRBV10-1, the J call TRBJ2-2; D remains unclear. V dropped 2 bases and J dropped 1 base, with 5 bases sitting between them. Germline V gene sequence: CDR1 WNHNN, CDR2 SYGVQD (reference sequence). The CDR3 consists of 14 residues. The CDR3 DNA reads TGCGCCAGCAGTGAGAGACAGAACACCGGGGAGCTGTTTTTT. Protein sequence: CASSERQNTGELFF.

The V and J genes are TRBV13 and TRBJ2-3; either TRBD1 or TRBD2 may fit D (5 bases each). Germline assignment: CDR1 PRHDT and CDR2 FYEKMQ (reference sequence). Trimming removed 4 bases from V and 6 bases from J, with 11 bases in between. This CDR3 has 13 amino acids. The CDR3 loop is CASSSGPGDTQYF. The CDR3 bases are TGTGCCAGCAGCTCGGGACCGGGGGATACGCAGTATTTT.

J is TRBJ1-4 and V is TRBV28, with a tentative D call TRBD1 (6 bases). V was cut by 6 bases and J by 5 bases, with 16 bases left in between. Per germline, CDR1 MDHEN and CDR2 SYDVKM. The CDR3 contains 15 residues. The CDR3 coding sequence is TGTGCCAGCAGCCTGGGTAGGACAGCCAATGAAAAACTGTTTTTT. Its translation: CASSLGRTANEKLFF.

This chain connects TRBV10-3 to TRBJ1-6; the D is unclear. Germline CDR1 is ENHRY and CDR2 is SYGVKD. V lost 0 bases, J lost 12 bases, and 9 bases lay in between. CDR3 size: 13 residues. The CDR3 region has the DNA TGTGCCATCAGTGAGTCCACCAGTCTACCCCTCCACTTT. It specifies CAISESTSLPLHF.

This clone appeared once. The rearrangement joins TRBV5-1 to TRBJ1-2; TRBD1 might be the D (6 bases). The CDR3 contains 13 residues. With 0 bases removed from V and 6 bases from J, the gap between germline ends came to 9 bases. Germline V gene data show CDR1 as SGHRS and CDR2 as YFSETQ. CDR3 in DNA: TGCGCCAGCAGCTTGGCAGGGGTCAATGGCTACACCTTC. Its protein is CASSLAGVNGYTF.

The chain joins TRBV2 to TRBJ2-2; D unresolved. CDR3 length equals 15 residues. Trimming took 3 bases from V and 0 from J, leaving 8 bases between them. Germline V gene data show CDR1 as SNHLY and CDR2 as FYNNEI. The CDR3 sequence: CASSDRPTNTGELFF. The CDR3 DNA is TGTGCCAGCAGTGATAGACCAACGAACACCGGGGAGCTGTTTTTT. The variable domain in full, with the rest retrieved from reference TRBV2 and TRBJ2-2, is EPEVTQTPSHQVTQMGQEVILRCVPISNHLYFYWYRQILGQKVEFLVSFYNNEISEKSEIFDDQFSVERPDGSNFTLKIRSTKLEDSAMYFCASSDRPTNTGELFFGEGSRLTVL.

J is TRBJ2-1 and V is TRBV2; possible D gene TRBD1, 6 bases. V was trimmed by 7 bases and J by 9 bases, leaving 19 bases between them. The CDR3 consists of 14 residues. Germline V gene data show CDR1 as SNHLY and CDR2 as FYNNEI. This CDR3 is CASTLLTQGSEQFF. CDR3 coding DNA: TGTGCCAGCACCCTATTAACTCAGGGGTCTGAGCAGTTCTTC.

V and J are TRBV19 and TRBJ2-1; 11 bases align to TRBD2. This CDR3 has 17 residues. CDR1 LNHDA and CDR2 SQIVND come from the germline V gene (reference sequence). The J segment lost 0 bases and the V segment lost 1 base, leaving 2 bases of the junction unmatched. The CDR3 DNA follows: TGTGCCAGTAGTATAGGTAGCGGGGGGGCCTCCTACAATGAGCAGTTCTTC. Its protein is CASSIGSGGASYNEQFF.

The rearrangement joins TRBV27 to TRBJ1-5, with D possibly being TRBD1 (5 bases). The CDR3 is 14 residues long. The ends were cut back, 2 bases at V and 1 base at J, with 6 bases in the middle. Germline assignment: CDR1 MNHEY and CDR2 SMNVEV (reference sequence). CDR3 residues: CASSLGTSNQPQHF. The CDR3 DNA is TGTGCCAGCAGTTTAGGGACCAGCAATCAGCCCCAGCATTTT.

The chain couples TRBV5-1 to TRBJ2-3, with D perhaps TRBD1 or TRBD2 (6 bases each). V lost 1 base, J lost 4 bases, and 10 bases lay in between. This CDR3 has 14 amino acids. Germline CDR1 and CDR2: SGHRS and YFSETQ. The CDR3: CASSLMGGADTQYF. CDR3 sequence (DNA): TGCGCCAGCAGCTTGATGGGGGGCGCAGATACGCAGTATTTT.